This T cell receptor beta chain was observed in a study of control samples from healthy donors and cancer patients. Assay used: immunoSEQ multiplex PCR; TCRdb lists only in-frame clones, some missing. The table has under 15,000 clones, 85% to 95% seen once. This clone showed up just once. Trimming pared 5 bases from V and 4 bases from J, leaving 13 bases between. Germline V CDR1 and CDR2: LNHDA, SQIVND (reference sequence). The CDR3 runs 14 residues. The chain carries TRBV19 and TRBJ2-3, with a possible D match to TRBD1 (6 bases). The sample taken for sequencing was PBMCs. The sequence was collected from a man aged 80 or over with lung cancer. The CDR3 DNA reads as TGTGCCAGTAGTGATGTAGCAGGGGCAGATACGCAGTATTTT. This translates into CASSDVAGADTQYF.